Following are 26 T cell receptor beta chains from one sample sequenced in a study of blood T cell repertoires in COVID-19. Libraries were prepared by immunoSEQ multiplex PCR; TCRdb keeps only in-frame clonotypes and omits some of them. The sample shows fewer than 200,000 clones, 60% to 80% of them seen only once. Sequenced material: peripheral blood. The origin of the receptors is a woman aged 70 to 79 with acute or convalescent COVID-19.

The genes are TRBV6-5 and TRBJ2-5; 8 nucleotides match TRBD2. CDR1 and CDR2 (germline): MNHEY, SVGAGI. The CDR3 loop spans 13 amino acids. V lost 8 bases, J lost 4 bases, and 6 bases stayed unmatched. Here the CDR3 reads CASDPAGVETQYF. The CDR3 DNA reads TGTGCCAGCGATCCAGCGGGGGTAGAGACCCAGTACTTC.

This clone has only one observation. The chain links TRBV3-1 (or the pseudogene TRBV3-2) to TRBJ1-2, with 9 bases lining up with TRBD1. V lost 3 bases and J lost 4; bases outside the gene matches: 15. CDR1 is LGHDT, CDR2 YNNKEL, per germline (reference sequence). This CDR3 region has 18 residues. The CDR3 protein is CASSHLLSTGTGSYGYTF. In DNA, the CDR3 is TGTGCCAGCAGCCATTTACTTAGTACCGGGACAGGGAGCTATGGCTACACCTTC.

The chain carries TRBV10-3 and TRBJ2-5; a weak D match, TRBD2 (7 bases). In germline, CDR1 is ENHRY, CDR2 SYGVKD. The CDR3 is 17 amino acids. Trimming removed 3 bases at V and 2 bases at J, with 19 bases between. The CDR3, as DNA: TGTGCCATCAGTGACGGCCGGGACACCGGGGGGCAAGAGACCCAGTACTTC. Residues: CAISDGRDTGGQETQYF.

This chain connects TRBV2 to TRBJ2-1, with 7 nucleotides matching TRBD2. From germline, CDR1 is SNHLY and CDR2 FYNNEI. Trimming removed 2 bases from V and 3 bases from J; junction bases left unmatched: 7. CDR3 length equals 16 residues. CDR3 in DNA: TGTGCCAGCAGTGAAAGGGGAGGCGGGAGCTACAATGAGCAGTTCTTC. It specifies CASSERGGGSYNEQFF.

The chain carries TRBV3-1 (or the pseudogene TRBV3-2) and TRBJ2-6, with 7 bases lining up with TRBD2. This CDR3 is 16 amino acids long. J gave up 1 base and V 4 bases, and 4 bases lay outside the gene matches. Germline values: CDR1 LGHDT, CDR2 YNNKEL (reference sequence). CDR3 sequence reads: CASSPGGGSGANVLTF. CDR3 sequence (DNA): TGTGCCAGCAGCCCCGGCGGGGGATCTGGGGCCAACGTCCTGACTTTC.

As regards this clone: Sequence at one end of the junction differs from germline and may be a read error. The V and J genes are TRBV30 and TRBJ1-3, with D perhaps matching TRBD1 (5 bases). Per the germline V gene, CDR1 is GTSNPN and CDR2 is SVGIG (reference sequence). The CDR3 is made up of 11 amino acids. The CDR3 DNA follows: TGTGCCTGGAGTGCGGGGGTGAGAAGGGGTTTT. Amino acid sequence: CAWSAGVRRGF.

The rearrangement uses TRBV6-5 and TRBJ1-1; D unresolved. Trimming shortened V by 5 bases and J by 5 bases, and 9 bases separated the two germline ends. Germline loops: CDR1 MNHEY, CDR2 SVGAGI. This CDR3 has 12 residues. The CDR3 bases are TGTGCCAGCAGTCTGCTATTTACTGAAGCTTTCTTT. The encoded protein is CASSLLFTEAFF.

This chain uses TRBV7-2 with TRBJ1-5, with TRBD1 identical over 8 bases. Germline CDR1 SGHTA, CDR2 FQGNSA. The CDR3 runs 15 residues. V trimming: 6 bases; J trimming: 2 bases; junction bases outside the gene matches: 6. CDR3 in DNA: TGTGCCAGCAGTTTACAGGGGGGCGGCAATCAGCCCCAGCATTTT. It specifies CASSLQGGGNQPQHF.

The chain couples TRBV6-5 to TRBJ2-2, with 8 bases lining up with TRBD1. Germline loops: CDR1 MNHEY, CDR2 SVGAGI. The CDR3 totals 14 residues. Germline trimming cut 7 bases from V and 0 bases from J; bases unmatched to any gene: 1. This CDR3 is CASTTGANTGELFF. In DNA, the CDR3 is TGTGCCAGCACGACAGGGGCGAACACCGGGGAGCTGTTTTTT.

This sequence joins TRBV7-8 and TRBJ1-5, with D possibly being TRBD1 (5 bases). The V gene lost 5 bases and the J gene lost 3 bases, with 14 bases spanning the gap. In germline, CDR1 is SGHVS, CDR2 FQNEAQ. CDR3 size: 15 residues. CDR3 DNA sequence: TGTGCCAGCAGCCGCTCCGGGGGAAACAATCAGCCCCAGCATTTT. Its protein product is CASSRSGGNNQPQHF.

The chain uses TRBV24-1 and TRBJ2-1; TRBD2 matches at 12 bases. The CDR3 consists of 17 residues. Trimming cost V 0 bases and J 3 bases; bases outside gene matches: 2. Germline lookup yields CDR1 KGHDR and CDR2 SFDVKD. The CDR3 region is CATSDLRTSGVYNEQFF. The DNA for the CDR3 is TGTGCCACCAGTGATTTGCGGACTAGCGGGGTCTACAATGAGCAGTTCTTC.

This chain connects TRBV27 to TRBJ1-5, with a possible D match to TRBD1 (6 bases). The CDR3 has 14 amino acids. Trimming shortened V by 6 bases and J by 6 bases, and 15 bases separated the two germline ends. CDR1 MNHEY and CDR2 SMNVEV come from the germline V gene (reference sequence). CDR3 DNA sequence: TGTGCCAGCAGGTCCGGGCCACAGGGTCAGCCCCAGCATTTT. Encoded protein: CASRSGPQGQPQHF.

This clone has at least ten counts. The chain joins TRBV6-6 to TRBJ2-7, with D possibly TRBD2 on 6 matching bases. The CDR3 length is 13 residues. Trimming shortened V by 7 bases and J by 3 bases, and 13 bases separated the two germline ends. CDR1 is MNHNY, CDR2 SVGAGI, per germline (reference sequence). Written as DNA, the CDR3 is TGTGCCAGCACCGAGGGACTGAGCTACGAGCAGTACTTC. The encoded protein is CASTEGLSYEQYF.

The chain has TRBV19 and TRBJ1-5; unclear D gene. CDR3 length: 14 amino acids. V gave up 6 bases and J gave up 3 bases, with 12 bases separating them. Looked up from germline, CDR1 is LNHDA and CDR2 is SQIVND (reference sequence). The CDR3 sequence is CASSGEANNQPQHF. The CDR3 nucleotides read TGTGCCAGTAGCGGGGAAGCGAACAATCAGCCCCAGCATTTT.

As to this clone: The sample contains more than one DNA sequence encoding this CDR3. The chain carries TRBV5-1 and TRBJ2-7; TRBD1 aligns across 7 bases. Germline CDR1 and CDR2: SGHRS and YFSETQ. This CDR3 region has 13 residues. V shed 0 bases, J shed 6 bases, and the junction held 3 bases outside the gene matches. CDR3 sequence: CASSLDRGGEQYF. CDR3 coding DNA: TGCGCCAGCAGCTTGGACAGGGGCGGCGAGCAGTACTTC. The whole variable domain, filled in from reference TRBV5-1 and TRBJ2-7, reads KAGVTQTPRYLIKTRGQQVTLSCSPISGHRSVSWYQQTPGQGLQFLFEYFSETQRNKGNFPGRFSGRQFSNSRSEMNVSTLELGDSALYLCASSLDRGGEQYFGPGTRLTVT.

This clone has a single count. This chain connects TRBV5-1 to TRBJ2-1, with 11 bases aligning to TRBD2. Looked up from germline, CDR1 is SGHRS and CDR2 is YFSETQ. After removal of 5 bases from V and 0 bases from J, the junction contained 4 bases not matched to a gene. The CDR3 loop spans 16 amino acids. This CDR3 reads CASSRTSGSSYNEQFF. The CDR3 DNA is TGCGCCAGCAGTCGAACTAGCGGGAGCTCCTACAATGAGCAGTTCTTC. Full variable domain (missing parts from reference TRBV5-1 and TRBJ2-1): KAGVTQTPRYLIKTRGQQVTLSCSPISGHRSVSWYQQTPGQGLQFLFEYFSETQRNKGNFPGRFSGRQFSNSRSEMNVSTLELGDSALYLCASSRTSGSSYNEQFFGPGTRLTVL.

This sequence joins TRBV6-5 and TRBJ2-5, with 14 bases matching TRBD2. The CDR3 consists of 15 residues. Germline V gene data show CDR1 as MNHEY and CDR2 as SVGAGI. V dropped 7 bases and J dropped 2; count of bases not matched to a gene: 3. CDR3 amino acids: CASKGLAGAQETQYF. In nucleotides, the CDR3 is TGTGCCAGCAAGGGACTAGCGGGAGCACAAGAGACCCAGTACTTC.

The rearrangement joins TRBV4-1 to TRBJ2-7, with TRBD2 matching 10 bases. The CDR3 totals 16 residues. Germline assignment: CDR1 MGHRA and CDR2 YSYEKL. V lost 0 bases, J lost 7 bases, and 9 bases stayed unmatched. The CDR3: CASSQEVAGGPLEQYF. The DNA for the CDR3 is TGCGCCAGCAGCCAAGAGGTAGCGGGAGGCCCCTTAGAGCAGTACTTC.

V usage is TRBV6-1 and J usage is TRBJ1-4, with 8 bases lining up with TRBD1. Germline-derived CDR1 and CDR2 are MNHNS and SASEGT. This CDR3 is built from 14 residues. The V and J ends lost 3 bases and 13 bases, in that order; junction bases with no gene match: 10. CDR3 bases: TGTGCCAGCAGTGACCTTCCCGGGACAGGCCTACTGTTTTTT. It translates to CASSDLPGTGLLFF.

This chain joins TRBV27 and TRBJ2-1; 7 nucleotides align to TRBD1. Trimming cost V 2 bases and J 9 bases; bases outside gene matches: 7. Germline-derived CDR1 and CDR2 are MNHEY and SMNVEV (reference sequence). This CDR3 comprises 14 residues. CDR3 sequence reads: CASSLGHRGPEQFF. CDR3 sequence (DNA): TGTGCCAGCAGTTTAGGACACAGGGGTCCTGAGCAGTTCTTC.

This clone has a handful of counts. The V gene is TRBV29-1, the J gene TRBJ2-1; TRBD2 agrees at 15 bases. Unmatched junction bases numbered 6, after V lost 8 bases and J lost 4 bases. CDR1 SQVTM and CDR2 ANQGSEA come from the germline V gene. This CDR3 is built from 15 residues. CDR3 residues: CSSGTSGRTYNEQFF. The CDR3 DNA is TGCAGCTCGGGGACTAGCGGGAGGACGTACAATGAGCAGTTCTTC.

The chain has TRBV29-1 and TRBJ1-4, with a weak D call TRBD1 (5 bases). The germline V gene encodes CDR1 SQVTM and CDR2 ANQGSEA. V lost 4 bases, J lost 4 bases, and 7 bases lay in between. The CDR3 sequence is 12 residues long. For the CDR3, the DNA is TGCAGCGTTGGGGACTTTAATGAAAAACTGTTTTTT. Its translation: CSVGDFNEKLFF.

This clone was seen a few times. V gene TRBV18 combines with J gene TRBJ2-6; D gene unclear. CDR1 is KGHSH and CDR2 is LQKENI in the germline V gene. Trimming took 1 base from V and 0 from J, leaving 7 bases between them. The CDR3 length is 16 residues. The CDR3, as DNA: TGTGCCAGCTCACCACAGAGGAGCTCTGGGGCCAACGTCCTGACTTTC. The encoded protein is CASSPQRSSGANVLTF.

The table lists this clone with a count of one. This chain joins TRBV25-1 and TRBJ2-7; TRBD2 agrees at 7 bases. J lost 0 bases, V lost 2 bases, and 13 bases had no gene match. In germline, CDR1 is MGHDK, CDR2 SYGVNS. The CDR3 is made up of 18 amino acids. Here the CDR3 DNA reads TGTGCCAGCAGTGAAGGACGAGCGGGATTTAGAGTCTCCTACGAGCAGTACTTC. Its protein product is CASSEGRAGFRVSYEQYF.

This chain joins TRBV10-3 and TRBJ1-1; tentative D call: TRBD1 (6 bases). Germline assignment: CDR1 ENHRY and CDR2 SYGVKD. The germline V and J ends were trimmed by 11 bases and 5 bases, with 18 bases remaining between them. The CDR3 consists of 13 residues. For the CDR3, the DNA is TGTGCCGTGGTGGGGGCGGCGAGGACTGAAGCTTTCTTT. This encodes CAVVGAARTEAFF.

This chain connects TRBV4-1 to TRBJ2-4; D call uncertain. The CDR3 loop spans 15 amino acids. Trimming stripped 1 base from V and 0 bases from J, with 7 bases between. Germline assignment: CDR1 MGHRA and CDR2 YSYEKL. The CDR3 bases are TGCGCCAGCAGCCAAGTCGTGTTAGCCAAAAACATTCAGTACTTC. As protein: CASSQVVLAKNIQYF.